This entry concerns a single TCR beta chain. What it binds is unknown. The data were taken from a study of CD8 T cells in ankylosing spondylitis. One entry per CDR3 protein results from TCRdb running MiXCR on the 5' RACE reads. The table lists just under 550,000 distinct CDR3 sequences, 12% of them singletons. V gave up 5 bases and J gave up 6 bases; unmatched junction bases: 8. The CDR3 length is 15 residues. The V gene's germline CDR1 is SSHAT and CDR2 FNYEAQ (reference sequence). Overall study findings and caveats: A CD8+ phenotype characterized the disease-linked clones, which were relatively rare in peripheral blood. Seemingly characteristic of ankylosing spondylitis blood was a TCR beta motif consisting of fewer than 10 highly homologous variants.

The specimen sequenced was blood, either unsorted or a sorted T cell fraction (not recorded which). This rearrangement joins TRBV7-7 to TRBJ2-5, with 11 bases fitting TRBD1. This receptor was obtained from a male donor with ankylosing spondylitis. In nucleotides, the CDR3 is TGTGCCAGCAGCCCCGGGACAGGGGGGGATCAGACCCAGTACTTC. It yields the protein CASSPGTGGDQTQYF.